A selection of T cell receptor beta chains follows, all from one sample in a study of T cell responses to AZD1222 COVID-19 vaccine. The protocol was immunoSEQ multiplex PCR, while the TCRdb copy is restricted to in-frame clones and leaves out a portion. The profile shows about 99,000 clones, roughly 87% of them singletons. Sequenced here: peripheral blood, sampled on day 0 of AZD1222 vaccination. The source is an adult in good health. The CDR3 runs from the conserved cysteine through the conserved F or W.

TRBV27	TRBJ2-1	CASTSGGLSSYNEQFF
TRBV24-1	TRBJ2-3	CATSDPGTGGSTDTQYF
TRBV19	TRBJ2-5	CASSIGTGIETQYF
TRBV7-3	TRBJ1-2	CASSEEGGYGYTF
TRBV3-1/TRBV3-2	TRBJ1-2	CASSPPQAGRYYGYTF
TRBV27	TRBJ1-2	CASGKTGRFGYTF
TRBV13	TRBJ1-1	CASSSGTKNTEAFF
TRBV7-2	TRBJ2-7	CASSLSPQRAHSYEQYF
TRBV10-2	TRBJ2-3	CASQLAGGYTGDTQYF
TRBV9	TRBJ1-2	CASSAGGYGYTF
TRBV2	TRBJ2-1	CASSVGRSSYNEQFF
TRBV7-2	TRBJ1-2	CASSRSAVAYGYTF
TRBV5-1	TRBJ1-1	CASSFTAGSREAFF
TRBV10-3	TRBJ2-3	CAISPRRGEGTDTQYF
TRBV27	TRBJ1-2	CASSLGQGGLGYTF
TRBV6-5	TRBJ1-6	CASSYLFRGTDSPLHF
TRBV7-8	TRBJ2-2	CASSLAGTATGELFF
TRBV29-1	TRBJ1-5	CSVGGGEGPQHF
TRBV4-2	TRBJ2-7	CASSQASGASYEQYF
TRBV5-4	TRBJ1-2	CASSLAQGARQKYGYTF
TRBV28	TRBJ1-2	CASSFTGDLYGYTF
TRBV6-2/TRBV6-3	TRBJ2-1	CASSLTGESYNEQFF
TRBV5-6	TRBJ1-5	CASSLFWRGRINQPQHF
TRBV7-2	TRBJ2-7	CASSPPGQGFYEQYF
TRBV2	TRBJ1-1	CASSARPGQLNTEAFF
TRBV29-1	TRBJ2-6	CSVFISGANVLTF
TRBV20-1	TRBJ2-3	CSAPRSGTQYF
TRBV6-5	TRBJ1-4	CASSYSSGGKLFF
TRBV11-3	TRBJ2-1	CASSYGLAGGLGNEQFF
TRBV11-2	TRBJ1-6	CASSLGLVDRRNNSPLHF
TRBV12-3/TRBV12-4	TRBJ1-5	CASSLGFRQPQHF
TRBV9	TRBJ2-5	CASSVGGVTGETQYF
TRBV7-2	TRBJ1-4	CASSLSRGGGEKLFF
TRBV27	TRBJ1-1	CASSGTGYMNTEAFF
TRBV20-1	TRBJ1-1	CSASLGNTEAFF
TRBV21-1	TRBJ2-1	CASSKEGSGGYNEQFF
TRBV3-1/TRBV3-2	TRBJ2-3	CASSQGGARDTQYF
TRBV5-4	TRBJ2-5	CASSPAARDLQETQYF